This TCR beta chain was captured in a study of blood T cell repertoires in COVID-19 (dated by TCRdb to 2020 to 2021). Looking at the study overall: Collaborator samples came from the United States, Italy and Spain and covered acute and convalescent phases of COVID-19. The prospective study material was composed of cDNA or gDNA derived from T cells, B-cell-depleted T cells, or PBMCs. Deeply sampled blood TCRbeta repertoires from subjects exposed to, actively infected with, or recovered from COVID-19 were included in the dataset. The repertoires were released in a freely available public database intended as a resource for research on the immune response to SARS-CoV-2. Samples came from the ongoing ImmuneRACE study (first 160 participants) plus 1,254 subjects from 6 global collaborators. A de-identified subject ID, COVID-19 status, age in years and sex were almost always included in the sample metadata. HLA class I and class II types, where available, came from metadata supplied by the sample provider rather than from assay-based typing. General findings and caveats noted by the study authors: The quantity of clinical and demographic metadata differed by source and by participant and was supplied without curation.

Whole blood was collected in K2EDTA tubes by collaborating institutions according to the institutions' own protocols. For TCRbeta analysis, collaborator samples were shipped as frozen whole blood, as isolated PBMCs, or as DNA extracted from either sample type. Measured from the cysteine to the phenylalanine, the CDR3 is 16 residues long. Only CDR3 DNA remains: 48 bases, in frame from the first base. Taken from the germline V gene (reference sequence), the CDR1 and CDR2 loops are MNHEY and SMNVEV. V is clipped by 5 bases and J by 7 bases, and the sequence between their germline boundaries is 18 bases long. In regard to this clone: Its antigen is still unknown. Nothing much larger sits one base from this clone, and base qualities are not available.

TCRbeta CDR3 regions were amplified from genomic DNA using the immunoSEQ Assay, a bias-controlled multiplex PCR. In the original analysis: Nucleated cell counts per sample were estimated from amplification of reference gene primers within the assay. To quantify the absolute abundance of each unique TCRbeta CDR3 rearrangement, sequence reads were collapsed and filtered. For each sample, productive Simpson clonality was calculated by taking the square root of Simpson's diversity index across productive rearrangements. TCRdb limited this immuneACCESS table to in-frame rearrangements with V and J called. A share of clones is missing; checked studies link under half to unresolved V genes, and the rest is unexplained. V, J and clone size were drawn from that table, and D and trimming were deduced from the DNA. The sample contains over 200,000 clones, approximately 84% of them found a single time. In total, the top ten clones hold less than 8% of the sample.

Sequencing was carried out using peripheral blood. In this chain, TRBV27 is recombined with TRBJ1-6, with no confidently assigned D gene. The origin of this receptor is a woman in her 50s with active or convalescent COVID-19. The nucleotide sequence reads TGTGCCAGCAGTCCCCCAGCACGGGGTGGGAATTCACCCCTCCACTTT. This codes for CASSPPARGGNSPLHF.